The 9 T cell receptor beta chains presented below share a single source sample, sequenced in a study of CD8+ T cells in alopecia areata. Sequencing used cDNA as its template, made by extracting RNA and reverse transcribing it. Measured with immunoSEQ multiplex PCR; TCRdb has only the in-frame clones, and not every one. The table has around 300,000 clones, 50% to 75% seen once. Sample treatment: oral pan-JAK inhibitor, 5-10 mg twice daily. The specimen comprised CD4+ T cells sorted from blood, sampled at approximately week 52, from a patient treated with tofacitinib. The receptors stem from a human donor with alopecia areata.

The chain couples TRBV30 to TRBJ2-5; D uncertain. The V gene's germline CDR1 is GTSNPN and CDR2 SVGIG (reference sequence). The CDR3 contains 11 residues. V dropped 0 bases and J dropped 7 bases, with 6 bases sitting between them. The CDR3 here is CAWSVEWTQYF. Written as DNA, the CDR3 is TGTGCCTGGAGTGTAGAGTGGACCCAGTACTTC.

The rearrangement uses TRBV2 and TRBJ2-5; D is uncertain. V lost 8 bases, J lost 5 bases, and 9 bases lay in between. The germline V gene encodes CDR1 SNHLY and CDR2 FYNNEI. The CDR3 length is 11 residues. The CDR3 coding sequence is TGTGCCAGCGATTCGATGGAGACCCAGTACTTC. It encodes CASDSMETQYF.

The rearrangement joins TRBV11-2 to TRBJ1-5, with D tentatively TRBD1 (5 bases). Germline CDR1 and CDR2: SGHAT and FQNNGV. The CDR3 is 13 amino acids. The V and J ends lost 5 bases and 7 bases respectively, with 12 bases between them. The CDR3 DNA is TGTGCCAGCAGCCCAGGACAAGCACAGCCCCAGCATTTT. Protein product: CASSPGQAQPQHF.

The CDR3 loop is CASGRSTEAFF. CDR3 nucleotide sequence: TGTGCCAGCGGAAGGTCGACTGAAGCTTTCTTT. The genes are TRBV6-5 and TRBJ1-1; D not certain. Deletions cut 8 bases from V and 5 bases from J, with 9 bases between. Germline lookup yields CDR1 MNHEY and CDR2 SVGAGI. This CDR3 region has 11 residues.

The genes are TRBV15 and TRBJ2-1, with D perhaps matching TRBD2 (5 bases). CDR3 length: 14 residues. Germline-derived CDR1 and CDR2 are LNHNV and YYDKDF (reference sequence). Trimming removed 0 bases from V and 9 bases from J, with 12 bases in between. In nucleotides, the CDR3 is TGTGCCACCAGCAGAGATCGAGCGGCGGTTGAGCAGTTCTTC. It translates to CATSRDRAAVEQFF.

The genes are TRBV6-5 and TRBJ2-7; 10 nucleotides match TRBD1. Trimming cost V 7 bases and J 3 bases; bases outside gene matches: 9. CDR1 is MNHEY, CDR2 SVGAGI, per germline. There are 15 residues in the CDR3. The CDR3: CASIKPGQGNYEQYF. The DNA of the CDR3 is TGTGCCAGCATCAAACCGGGACAGGGGAACTACGAGCAGTACTTC.

V gene TRBV5-6 combines with J gene TRBJ2-5; 9 bases agree with TRBD1. The CDR3 extends over 14 amino acids. V was pared by 4 bases and J by 4 bases, with 5 bases of the junction left unmatched. Germline values: CDR1 SGHDT, CDR2 YYEEEE. As DNA, the CDR3 is TGTGCCAGCAGCCCAACAGGGGGCCGAGAGACCCAGTACTTC. Protein product: CASSPTGGRETQYF.

Of note for this clone: This specimen includes other DNA sequences encoding the same CDR3. CDR3 region: CASSPLGSPLHF. CDR3 DNA sequence: TGTGCCAGCAGCCCTTTGGGTTCACCCCTCCACTTT. The genes are TRBV27 and TRBJ1-6; D is uncertain. Per the germline V gene, CDR1 is MNHEY and CDR2 is SMNVEV (reference sequence). V gave up 6 bases and J gave up 9 bases, with 9 bases separating them. The CDR3 totals 12 residues.

This clone was picked up one time. The chain is built from TRBV27 and TRBJ1-6; D is undetermined. The CDR3 totals 14 residues. V was shortened by 6 bases and J by 12 bases, with 18 bases between the two germline ends. Germline values: CDR1 MNHEY, CDR2 SMNVEV (reference sequence). Here the CDR3 DNA reads TGTGCCAGCAGCGGGAGCACCGTGGGGAGACCCCTCCACTTT. Protein product: CASSGSTVGRPLHF.